These T cell receptor beta chains were read from a single sample in a study of blood T cell repertoires in COVID-19. This table comes from immunoSEQ multiplex PCR, and its TCRdb copy is limited to in-frame clones, with some not included. The sample consists of some 400,000 clones, approximately 89% of them appearing once. The sample taken for sequencing was PBMCs or T cells enriched from blood (not recorded which). Source of these receptors: a woman in her twenties or thirties who had recovered from COVID-19. CDR3s include the opening cysteine and the closing phenylalanine or tryptophan. The D gene is left open where the match is weak.

j_call | d_call | v_call | cdr3_aa
TRBJ1-1 | . | TRBV9 | CASSVTGSGEAFF
TRBJ2-1 | TRBD2 | TRBV7-9 | CASSLRRLAGGHEQFF
TRBJ2-2 | TRBD2 | TRBV2 | CASSSGLAGGTTNTGELFF
TRBJ1-4 | TRBD1 | TRBV7-9 | CASSPGTGAEKLFF
TRBJ1-2 | TRBD1 | TRBV11-2 | CASSAAGTVSSGYTF
TRBJ2-7 | TRBD2 | TRBV3-1/TRBV3-2 | CASSQNLAGEQYF
TRBJ2-5 | . | TRBV7-9 | CASSLVGGLAARETQYF
TRBJ1-1 | . | TRBV29-1 | CSAGGRYTEAFF
TRBJ2-7 | . | TRBV25-1 | CATRLEEAEQYF
TRBJ2-1 | TRBD1 | TRBV24-1 | CATSDPRDRSSYNEQFF
TRBJ1-1 | . | TRBV9 | CASSSKGALNTEAFF
TRBJ1-6 | . | TRBV27 | CASSGGFRDSPLHF
TRBJ1-2 | TRBD1 | TRBV5-4 | CASSPSTGAESYTF
TRBJ1-5 | . | TRBV6-2/TRBV6-3 | CASSYLQGSRGQPQHF
TRBJ2-2 | TRBD2 | TRBV19 | CASIQREGLGTGELFF
TRBJ1-5 | TRBD1 | TRBV7-8 | CASSLLGTANPPQHF
TRBJ1-3 | . | TRBV7-6 | CASSLSRGGKSSGNTIYF
TRBJ2-3 | TRBD2 | TRBV30 | CAWERISGGTPLSSTDTQYF
TRBJ1-2 | TRBD1 | TRBV6-5 | CASSRDRTYGYTF
TRBJ1-2 | . | TRBV18 | CASSPALPSYGYTF
TRBJ2-1 | . | TRBV18 | CASSPAGYNEQFF
TRBJ1-2 | . | TRBV2 | CASSEFRGGRGFGYTF
TRBJ1-4 | TRBD1 | TRBV6-5 | CASSQGEANEKLFF
TRBJ2-7 | TRBD2 | TRBV30 | CAGGGWGEYYYEQYF
TRBJ2-1 | . | TRBV9 | CASSVGPADEQFF
TRBJ2-1 | . | TRBV7-2 | CASSLPGTYNEQFF
TRBJ1-4 | . | TRBV10-3 | CAISDRGSTNEKLFF
TRBJ2-1 | . | TRBV11-1 | CASGLMAEQFF